This T cell receptor beta chain is from a study of blood T cell repertoires in COVID-19. CDR1 MNHEY and CDR2 SVGAGI come from the germline V gene. Trimming at V came to 6 bases and at J to 3 bases, leaving 5 bases not matched to a gene. CDR3 size: 15 residues. The repertoire was sequenced with immunoSEQ multiplex PCR; TCRdb's copy has only in-frame clones and lacks some. In the table there are 500,000 to 600,000 clones, 85% to 90% of which are singletons. Sequenced material: peripheral blood. This clonotype was obtained from a woman aged 45-60 years with COVID-19, enrolled during active disease. The chain joins TRBV6-5 to TRBJ2-2; 9 bases match TRBD2. CDR3 DNA: TGTGCCAGCAGGCTAGGGACTAGCTACACCGGGGAGCTGTTTTTT. This codes for CASRLGTSYTGELFF.